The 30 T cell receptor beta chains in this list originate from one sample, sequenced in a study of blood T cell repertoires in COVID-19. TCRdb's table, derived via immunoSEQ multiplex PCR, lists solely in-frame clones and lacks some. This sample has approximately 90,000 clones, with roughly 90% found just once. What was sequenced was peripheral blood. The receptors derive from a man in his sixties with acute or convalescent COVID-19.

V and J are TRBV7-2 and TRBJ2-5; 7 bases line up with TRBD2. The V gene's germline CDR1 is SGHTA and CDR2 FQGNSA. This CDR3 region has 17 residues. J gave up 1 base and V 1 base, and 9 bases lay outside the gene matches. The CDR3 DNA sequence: TGTGCCAGCAGCTTAGGGGGGGGGATAACGGCCCAAGAGACCCAGTACTTC. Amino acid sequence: CASSLGGGITAQETQYF.

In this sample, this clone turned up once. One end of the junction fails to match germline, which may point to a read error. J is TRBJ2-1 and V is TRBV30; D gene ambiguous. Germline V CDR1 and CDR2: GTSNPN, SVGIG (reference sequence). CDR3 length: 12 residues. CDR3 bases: TGTGCCCGGAGCTGGCGGAACAATGAGCAGTTCTTC. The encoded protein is CARSWRNNEQFF.

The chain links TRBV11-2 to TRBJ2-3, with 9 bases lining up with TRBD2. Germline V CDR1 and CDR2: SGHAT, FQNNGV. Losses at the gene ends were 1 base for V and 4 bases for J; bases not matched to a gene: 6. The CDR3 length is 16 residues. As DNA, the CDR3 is TGTGCCAGCAGCTTAGGAGTGCAGCGGGGGGCAGATACGCAGTATTTT. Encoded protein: CASSLGVQRGADTQYF.

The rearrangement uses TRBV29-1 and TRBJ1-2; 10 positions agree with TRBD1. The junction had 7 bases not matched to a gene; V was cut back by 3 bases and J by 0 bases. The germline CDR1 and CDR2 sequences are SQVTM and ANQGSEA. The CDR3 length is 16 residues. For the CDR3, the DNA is TGCAGCGTTGATCCGGAGGGGACAGGGGCTAACTATGGCTACACCTTC. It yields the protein CSVDPEGTGANYGYTF.

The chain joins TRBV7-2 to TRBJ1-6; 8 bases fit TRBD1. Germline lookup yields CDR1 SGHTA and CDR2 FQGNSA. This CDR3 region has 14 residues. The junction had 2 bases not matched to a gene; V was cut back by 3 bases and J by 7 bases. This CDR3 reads CASSFQGANSPLHF. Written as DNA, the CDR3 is TGTGCCAGCAGCTTTCAGGGGGCAAATTCACCCCTCCACTTT.

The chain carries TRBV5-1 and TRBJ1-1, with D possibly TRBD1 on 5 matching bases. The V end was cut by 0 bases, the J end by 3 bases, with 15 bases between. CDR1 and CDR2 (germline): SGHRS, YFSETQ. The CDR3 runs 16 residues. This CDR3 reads CASSLALSGGYTEAFF. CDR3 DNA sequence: TGCGCCAGCAGCTTGGCCCTTTCCGGGGGATACACTGAAGCTTTCTTT. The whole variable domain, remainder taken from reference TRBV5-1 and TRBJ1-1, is KAGVTQTPRYLIKTRGQQVTLSCSPISGHRSVSWYQQTPGQGLQFLFEYFSETQRNKGNFPGRFSGRQFSNSRSEMNVSTLELGDSALYLCASSLALSGGYTEAFFGQGTRLTVV.

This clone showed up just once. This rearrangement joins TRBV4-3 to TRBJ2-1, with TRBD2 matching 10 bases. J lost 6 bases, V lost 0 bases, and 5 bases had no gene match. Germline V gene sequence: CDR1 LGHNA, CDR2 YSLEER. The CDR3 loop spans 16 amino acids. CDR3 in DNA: TGCGCCAGCAGCCAAGATTCAGCGGGGGGGTCCAATGAGCAGTTCTTC. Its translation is CASSQDSAGGSNEQFF.

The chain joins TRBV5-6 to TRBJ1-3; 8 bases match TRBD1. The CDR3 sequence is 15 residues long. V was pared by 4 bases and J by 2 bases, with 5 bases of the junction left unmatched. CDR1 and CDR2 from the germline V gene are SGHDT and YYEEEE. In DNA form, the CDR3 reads TGTGCCAGCAGCCGACCGACAGGGGCTGGAAACACCATATATTTT. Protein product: CASSRPTGAGNTIYF.

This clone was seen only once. CDR3 loop: CASTLGGYGYTF. CDR3 nucleotides: TGTGCCAGCACCCTGGGGGGGTATGGCTACACCTTC. V is TRBV5-5 and J is TRBJ1-2; possible D gene TRBD1, 5 bases. The germline gives CDR1 SGHKS, CDR2 YYEKEE (reference sequence). V was cut by 6 bases and J by 5 bases, with 11 bases left in between. CDR3 length equals 12 residues.

CDR3: CASKKGLAGEFF. CDR3 bases: TGTGCCAGCAAGAAGGGACTAGCGGGAGAGTTCTTC. This chain connects TRBV6-4 to TRBJ2-1; TRBD2 matches at 14 bases. V lost 7 bases, J lost 14 bases, and 4 bases stayed unmatched. The CDR3 is made up of 12 amino acids. CDR1 is MRHNA and CDR2 is SNTAGT in the germline V gene.

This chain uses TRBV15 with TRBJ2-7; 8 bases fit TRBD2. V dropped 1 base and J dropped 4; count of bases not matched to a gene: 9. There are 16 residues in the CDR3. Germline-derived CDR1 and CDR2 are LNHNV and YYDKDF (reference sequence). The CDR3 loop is CATSRGPSGSVYEQYF. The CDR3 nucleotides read TGTGCCACCAGCAGAGGTCCAAGCGGGAGTGTTTACGAGCAGTACTTC.

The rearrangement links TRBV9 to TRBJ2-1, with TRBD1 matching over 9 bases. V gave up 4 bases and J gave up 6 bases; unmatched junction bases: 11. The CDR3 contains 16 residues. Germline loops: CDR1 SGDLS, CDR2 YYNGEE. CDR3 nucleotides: TGTGCCAGCAGCCTCCGTGGACAGGGGTTTAGCAATGAGCAGTTCTTC. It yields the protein CASSLRGQGFSNEQFF.

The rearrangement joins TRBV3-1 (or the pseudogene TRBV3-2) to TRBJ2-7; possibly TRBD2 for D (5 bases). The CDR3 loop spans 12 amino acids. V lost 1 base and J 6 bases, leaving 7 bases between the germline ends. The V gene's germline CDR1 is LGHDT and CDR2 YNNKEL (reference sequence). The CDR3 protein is CASSQGGPEQYF. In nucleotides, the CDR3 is TGTGCCAGCAGCCAAGGCGGGCCCGAGCAGTACTTC.

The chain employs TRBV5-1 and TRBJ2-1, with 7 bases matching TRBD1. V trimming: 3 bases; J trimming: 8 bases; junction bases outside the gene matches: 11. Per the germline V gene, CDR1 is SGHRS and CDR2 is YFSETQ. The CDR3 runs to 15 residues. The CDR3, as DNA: TGCGCCAGCAGCTGGAGACAGGGTATCGCCGATGAGCAGTTCTTC. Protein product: CASSWRQGIADEQFF.

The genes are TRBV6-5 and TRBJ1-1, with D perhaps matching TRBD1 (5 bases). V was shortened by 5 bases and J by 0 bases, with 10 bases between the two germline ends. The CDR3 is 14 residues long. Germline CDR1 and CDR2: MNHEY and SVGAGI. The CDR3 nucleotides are TGTGCCAGCAGTCCGCAGACAGTGAACACTGAAGCTTTCTTT. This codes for CASSPQTVNTEAFF.

This CDR3 reads CAIRGQGRFGSPLHF. The DNA of the CDR3 is TGTGCCATCAGGGGACAGGGGAGGTTCGGTTCACCCCTCCACTTT. The chain employs TRBV10-3 and TRBJ1-6, with TRBD1 matching over 10 bases. The germline V gene encodes CDR1 ENHRY and CDR2 SYGVKD. CDR3 length equals 15 residues. V lost 6 bases to trimming and J lost 9 bases; unmatched junction nucleotides: 8.

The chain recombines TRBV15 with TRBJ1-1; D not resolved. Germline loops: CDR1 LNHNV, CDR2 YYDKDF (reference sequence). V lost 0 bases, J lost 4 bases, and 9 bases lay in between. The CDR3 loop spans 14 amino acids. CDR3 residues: CATSRDTYGTEAFF. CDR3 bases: TGTGCCACCAGCAGAGATACCTACGGCACTGAAGCTTTCTTT.

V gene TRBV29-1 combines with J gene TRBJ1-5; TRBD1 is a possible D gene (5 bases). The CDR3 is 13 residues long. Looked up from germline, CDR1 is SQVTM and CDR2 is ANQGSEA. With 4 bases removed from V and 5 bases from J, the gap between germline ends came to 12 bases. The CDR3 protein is CSVGGGIDQPQHF. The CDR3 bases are TGCAGCGTTGGCGGGGGTATCGATCAGCCCCAGCATTTT.

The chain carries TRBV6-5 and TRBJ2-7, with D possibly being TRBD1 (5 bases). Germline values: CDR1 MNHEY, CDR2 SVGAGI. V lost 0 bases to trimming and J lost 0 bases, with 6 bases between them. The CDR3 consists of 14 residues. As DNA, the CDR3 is TGTGCCAGCAGTTACTCCGACAGCTCCTACGAGCAGTACTTC. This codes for CASSYSDSSYEQYF.

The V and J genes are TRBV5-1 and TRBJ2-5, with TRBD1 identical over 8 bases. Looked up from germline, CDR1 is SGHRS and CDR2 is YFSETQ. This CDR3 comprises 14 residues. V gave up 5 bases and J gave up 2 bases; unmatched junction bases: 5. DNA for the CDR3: TGCGCCAGCAGTCCCACAGGGGGACAAGAGACCCAGTACTTC. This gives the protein CASSPTGGQETQYF.

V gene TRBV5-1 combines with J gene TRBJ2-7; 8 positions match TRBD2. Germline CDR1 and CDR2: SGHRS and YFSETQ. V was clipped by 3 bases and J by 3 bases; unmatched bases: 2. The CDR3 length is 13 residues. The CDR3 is CASSWGTSYEQYF. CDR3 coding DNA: TGCGCCAGCAGCTGGGGGACTAGCTACGAGCAGTACTTC.

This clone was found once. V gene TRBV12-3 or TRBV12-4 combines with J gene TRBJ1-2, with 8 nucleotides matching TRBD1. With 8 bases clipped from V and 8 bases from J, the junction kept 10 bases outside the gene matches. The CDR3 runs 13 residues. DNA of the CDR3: TGTGCCAGCTCGGGACAGGTCGTCGGAGGCTACACCTTC. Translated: CASSGQVVGGYTF.

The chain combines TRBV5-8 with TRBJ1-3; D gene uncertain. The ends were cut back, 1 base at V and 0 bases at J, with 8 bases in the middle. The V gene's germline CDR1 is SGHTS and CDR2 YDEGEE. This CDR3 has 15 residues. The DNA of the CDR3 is TGTGCCAGCAGCTTGTTCCAGTTCTCTGGAAACACCATATATTTT. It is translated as CASSLFQFSGNTIYF.

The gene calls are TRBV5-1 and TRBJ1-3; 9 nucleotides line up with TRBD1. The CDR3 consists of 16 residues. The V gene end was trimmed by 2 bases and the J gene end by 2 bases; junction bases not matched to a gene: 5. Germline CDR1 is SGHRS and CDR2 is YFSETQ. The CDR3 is CASSLTGGTPGNTIYF. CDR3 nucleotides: TGCGCCAGCAGCTTAACAGGGGGCACTCCTGGAAACACCATATATTTT.

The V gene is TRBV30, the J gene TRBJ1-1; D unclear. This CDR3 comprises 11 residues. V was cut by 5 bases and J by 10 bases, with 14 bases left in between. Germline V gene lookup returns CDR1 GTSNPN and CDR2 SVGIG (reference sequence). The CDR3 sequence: CAWAAGRGAFF. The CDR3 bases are TGTGCCTGGGCCGCGGGGAGAGGAGCTTTCTTT.

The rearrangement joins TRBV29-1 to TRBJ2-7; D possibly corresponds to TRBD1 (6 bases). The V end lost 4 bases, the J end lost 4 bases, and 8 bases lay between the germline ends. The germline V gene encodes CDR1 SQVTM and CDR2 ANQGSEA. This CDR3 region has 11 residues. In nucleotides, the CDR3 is TGCAGCGTTGTGAGGGGGTACGAGCAGTACTTC. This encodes CSVVRGYEQYF.

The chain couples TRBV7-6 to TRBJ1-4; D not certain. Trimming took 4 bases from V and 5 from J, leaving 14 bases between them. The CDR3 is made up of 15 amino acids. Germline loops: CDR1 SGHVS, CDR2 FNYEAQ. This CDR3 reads CASSSSPGQNEKLFF. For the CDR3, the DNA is TGTGCCAGCAGCTCATCGCCAGGCCAAAATGAAAAACTGTTTTTT.

The DNA of the CDR3 is TGTGCCACCGGAGGGACTAGCGGGGCTAATGAGCAGTTCTTC. It translates to CATGGTSGANEQFF. V gene TRBV28 combines with J gene TRBJ2-1, with 13 bases matching TRBD2. Germline V CDR1 and CDR2: MDHEN, SYDVKM. The CDR3 is 14 amino acids. Germline trimming cut 10 bases from V and 7 bases from J; bases unmatched to any gene: 7. The full variable domain, its missing parts supplied by reference TRBV28 and TRBJ2-1, is DVKVTQSSRYLVKRTGEKVFLECVQDMDHENMFWYRQDPGLGLRLIYFSYDVKMKEKGDIPEGYSVSREKKERFSLILESASTNQTSMYLCATGGTSGANEQFFGPGTRLTVL.

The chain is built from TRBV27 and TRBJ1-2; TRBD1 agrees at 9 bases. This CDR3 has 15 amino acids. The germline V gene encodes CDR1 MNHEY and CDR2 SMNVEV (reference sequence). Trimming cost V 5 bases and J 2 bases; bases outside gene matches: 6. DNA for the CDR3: TGTGCCAGCAGTCCAATAGGACAGGGGAACTATGGCTACACCTTC. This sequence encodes CASSPIGQGNYGYTF.

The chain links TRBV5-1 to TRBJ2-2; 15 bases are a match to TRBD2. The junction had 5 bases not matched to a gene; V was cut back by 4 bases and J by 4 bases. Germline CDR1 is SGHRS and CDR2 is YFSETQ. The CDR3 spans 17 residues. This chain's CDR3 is CASSLGLAGGSTGELFF. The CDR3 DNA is TGCGCCAGCAGCCTAGGACTAGCGGGGGGGAGCACCGGGGAGCTGTTTTTT.